One sample yielded the 5 T cell receptor beta chains listed below, sequenced in a study of shared clonotypes between healthy human individuals. This table comes from immunoSEQ multiplex PCR, and its TCRdb copy is limited to in-frame clones, with some not included. The table has approximately 1.1 million clones, roughly 74% seen once. Sequenced: memory CD4+ T cells from PBMCs. Noted subset: CD45RA-negative fraction. Receptors were obtained from a man younger than 35 in good health. Some clones in this sample may be carry-over from other donors' samples.

This clone has just a few counts. The chain carries TRBV9 and TRBJ2-2, with 9 bases matching TRBD2. The CDR3 totals 16 residues. In germline, CDR1 is SGDLS, CDR2 YYNGEE. With V trimmed by 3 bases and J by 4 bases, 7 bases remained unmatched. CDR3 DNA: TGTGCCAGCAGCGGACCGGGACTAGCTTCCACCGGGGAGCTGTTTTTT. This sequence encodes CASSGPGLASTGELFF. Full variable domain (outside the CDR3, taken from reference TRBV9 and TRBJ2-2): DSGVTQTPKHLITATGQRVTLRCSPRSGDLSVYWYQQSLDQGLQFLIQYYNGEERAKGNILERFSAQQFPDLHSELNLSSLELGDSALYFCASSGPGLASTGELFFGEGSRLTVL.

The chain links TRBV19 to TRBJ2-5; D may be TRBD1 (7 bases). The CDR3 spans 16 residues. Germline assignment: CDR1 LNHDA and CDR2 SQIVND (reference sequence). The V end lost 3 bases, the J end lost 3 bases, and 17 bases lay between the germline ends. The CDR3 here is CASSITGQGGKETQYF. In DNA form, the CDR3 reads TGTGCCAGTAGTATCACCGGGCAGGGGGGCAAAGAGACCCAGTACTTC. Full variable domain (rest looked up from reference TRBV19 and TRBJ2-5): DGGITQSPKYLFRKEGQNVTLSCEQNLNHDAMYWYRQDPGQGLRLIYYSQIVNDFQKGDIAEGYSVSREKKESFPLTVTSAQKNPTAFYLCASSITGQGGKETQYFGPGTRLLVL.

This clone was counted a single time. The chain recombines TRBV7-6 with TRBJ2-3; D tentatively reads TRBD1 or TRBD2 (5 bases each). Looked up from germline, CDR1 is SGHVS and CDR2 is FNYEAQ. Trimming pared 5 bases from V and 2 bases from J, leaving 14 bases between. The CDR3 runs 15 residues. The DNA of the CDR3 is TGTGCCAGCAGCCGGGGATTGGGGGTCACAGATACGCAGTATTTT. It encodes CASSRGLGVTDTQYF.

This chain joins TRBV7-2 and TRBJ2-4, with 15 bases lining up with TRBD2. Germline assignment: CDR1 SGHTA and CDR2 FQGNSA. Germline trimming cut 0 bases from V and 6 bases from J; bases unmatched to any gene: 12. The CDR3 extends over 20 amino acids. Written as DNA, the CDR3 is TGTGCCAGCAGCTTAGCGCCAGGACTAGCGGGAGGGCCTGGAAGAAACATTCAGTACTTC. It yields the protein CASSLAPGLAGGPGRNIQYF.

In this sample, this clone turned up a few times. The chain couples TRBV2 to TRBJ2-1; 9 bases are a match to TRBD2. Per the germline V gene, CDR1 is SNHLY and CDR2 is FYNNEI. The CDR3 has 14 amino acids. V lost 3 bases and J lost 5; bases outside the gene matches: 2. CDR3 sequence: CASSDRLADNEQFF. The CDR3 DNA is TGTGCCAGCAGTGACAGACTAGCGGACAATGAGCAGTTCTTC.